This T cell receptor beta chain derives from a study of blood T cell repertoires in COVID-19 (dated by TCRdb to 2018 to 2021). Regarding the research as a whole: Collaborator samples came from the United States, Italy and Spain and covered acute and convalescent phases of COVID-19. The material from the prospective study consisted of cDNA or gDNA derived from T cells, B-cell-depleted T cells, or PBMCs. The dataset comprised deeply sampled blood TCRbeta repertoires from subjects exposed to, actively infected with, or recovered from COVID-19. The repertoires were made available in a free public database intended to serve as a resource for research on the immune response to SARS-CoV-2. The samples were drawn from two sources: the first 160 participants of the ongoing ImmuneRACE study, and 1,254 subjects contributed by 6 global collaborators. The sample metadata nearly always contained a de-identified subject ID, COVID-19 status, age in years and sex. Where available, HLA class I and class II types were taken from metadata supplied by the sample provider and were not determined by assay-based typing.

Comment on this clone: Which antigen it targets is not known. No qualities accompany the bases; no much larger clone lies one base away.

The germline V gene (reference sequence) specifies MNHEY as CDR1 and SMNVEV as CDR2. V sheds 6 bases and J sheds 9 bases, leaving 14 bases between their ends. The CDR3 numbers 12 residues from cysteine through phenylalanine. Of all the DNA, just the CDR3 is kept, 36 bases in frame from base 1. Participants in the prospective study were enrolled through a virtual design, were aged roughly 18 to 100 years, and lived in approximately 24 United States geographic areas. In the prospective study, cohorts were assigned on the basis of participant-reported clinical history obtained from a screening survey and a study questionnaire. Exposed participants had been in contact with someone with a PCR-confirmed or clinician-diagnosed COVID-19 case within 2 weeks of study entry. In the prospective study, whole blood, serum and a nasopharyngeal or oropharyngeal swab were collected from each participant by mobile phlebotomists. Participants in the prospective study had the option to provide additional blood draws and questionnaires over a roughly 2-month period. Blood samples from the prospective study were shipped frozen or at room temperature prior to DNA extraction.

Broader findings and caveats from the paper: How much clinical and demographic metadata was included differed by source and by participant, and the metadata was provided uncurated.

TCRbeta CDR3 regions were amplified from genomic DNA using the immunoSEQ Assay, a bias-controlled multiplex PCR. Per the original workflow: The number of nucleated cells in each sample was estimated from the amplification of reference gene primers within the assay. To quantify the absolute abundance of each unique TCRbeta CDR3 rearrangement, sequence reads were collapsed and filtered. For each sample, productive Simpson clonality was calculated as the square root of Simpson's diversity index over productive rearrangements. TCRdb carries this immuneACCESS record with in-frame sequences only. Its versions omit some clonotypes, under half of them owing to an unresolved V gene in the studies checked, with the rest unexplained. V and J calls and clone size are copied from that table; D and trimming were computed from the DNA. This sample holds 150,000 or so clones; 87% were observed only once. Roughly 4% of the sample is taken by the ten largest.

This receptor was taken from a woman aged 40 to 50 who had been exposed to COVID-19. Material for sequencing was PBMCs or T cells enriched from blood (not recorded which). The rearrangement joined TRBV27 to TRBJ1-1; no D gene call is confident. The DNA reads TGTGCCAGCAGGACTACCCTTGGCAAAGCTTTCTTT. Translated, it reads CASRTTLGKAFF.